This T cell receptor beta chain was identified during a study of memory CD8 T cells in hepatitis C reinfection. Time point here: late/post reinfection, 12 to 24 weeks after detection. Sorted cells were sequenced directly ex vivo without any in vitro expansion. Control naive CD8 T cells came from two donors at all three reinfection time points. J was trimmed by 3 bases and V by 4 bases; bases with no gene match: 7. Per the germline V gene, CDR1 is SGHDT and CDR2 is YYEEEE. This CDR3 comprises 16 residues. Here immunoSEQ multiplex PCR was the method, and the copy in TCRdb shows in-frame clones only, minus some. This repertoire shows tens of thousands of clones, roughly nine tenths found once; its top ten account for 0.72%.

The sample taken for sequencing was naive CD8+ T cells sorted from blood. This chain links TRBV5-6 with TRBJ2-1; the match to TRBD1 covers 10 bases. This receptor was taken from a man aged 18 to 29 with hepatitis C virus infection. CDR3 region: CASSPAGTGDYNEQFF. CDR3 coding DNA: TGTGCCAGCAGCCCCGCCGGGACAGGGGACTACAATGAGCAGTTCTTC.